This entry lists 21 T cell receptor beta chains sequenced from one sample in a study of cytomegalovirus exposure and HLA in healthy donors. Primers for the PCR totalled 60 Vbeta and 13 Jbeta. The table came from immunoSEQ multiplex PCR; TCRdb's copy has only in-frame clones and leaves some out. The table includes approximately 160,000 clones, 77% detected once. Sequencing was performed on PBMCs. The receptors stem from a woman aged 25 to 39 in good health and CMV-seronegative.

The chain links TRBV2 to TRBJ1-2, with D possibly TRBD1 on 6 matching bases. The CDR3 totals 13 residues. The germline CDR1 and CDR2 sequences are SNHLY and FYNNEI. The V end lost 2 bases, the J end lost 8 bases, and 12 bases lay between the germline ends. Here the CDR3 reads CASSESGVGGYTF. In nucleotides, the CDR3 is TGTGCCAGCAGTGAATCAGGGGTGGGAGGCTACACCTTC.

The rearrangement uses TRBV4-2 and TRBJ2-7, with a possible D match to TRBD1 (6 bases). CDR1 and CDR2 from the germline V gene are LGHNA and YNFKEQ. Between the trimmed V and J ends, which lost 4 bases and 0 bases, there was a span of 13 bases. The CDR3 runs to 15 residues. CDR3 in amino acids: CASSPKVDSSYEQYF. CDR3 bases: TGTGCCAGCAGCCCAAAAGTGGACAGCTCCTACGAGCAGTACTTC.

The J gene is TRBJ2-3, the V gene TRBV4-3, with 7 bases aligning to TRBD2. J lost 8 bases, V lost 1 base, and 12 bases had no gene match. Looked up from germline, CDR1 is LGHNA and CDR2 is YSLEER. This CDR3 spans 16 amino acids. In nucleotides, the CDR3 is TGCGCCAGCAGCCAAGTTTGGCGGGAGCTGTCAGGTACGCAGTATTTT. Translating it yields CASSQVWRELSGTQYF.

In its sample, this clone was seen once. This chain links TRBV4-3 with TRBJ1-1, with D unresolved. Trimming shortened V by 0 bases and J by 1 base, and 9 bases separated the two germline ends. This CDR3 spans 15 amino acids. Per germline, CDR1 LGHNA and CDR2 YSLEER. CDR3 coding DNA: TGCGCCAGCAGCCAAGATTTTCCCCAGAACACTGAAGCTTTCTTT. Its translation: CASSQDFPQNTEAFF.

V usage is TRBV27 and J usage is TRBJ2-7, with D perhaps matching TRBD1 (5 bases). Trimming pared 6 bases from V and 2 bases from J, leaving 20 bases between. Germline-derived CDR1 and CDR2 are MNHEY and SMNVEV (reference sequence). The CDR3 has 16 amino acids. In nucleotides, the CDR3 is TGTGCCAGCAGCCTAAAGGGTGGTGGGGCCACCTACGAGCAGTACTTC. This encodes CASSLKGGGATYEQYF.

The chain carries TRBV7-9 and TRBJ1-4, with 12 bases matching TRBD1. The junction had 16 bases not matched to a gene; V was cut back by 3 bases and J by 14 bases. Per the germline V gene, CDR1 is SEHNR and CDR2 is FQNEAQ (reference sequence). This CDR3 spans 17 amino acids. Here the CDR3 reads CASSLGQGAAWVERLFF. CDR3 nucleotides: TGTGCCAGCAGCTTGGGACAGGGGGCGGCATGGGTTGAAAGGCTGTTTTTT. Supplemented by reference TRBV7-9 and TRBJ1-4, the full variable domain reads DTGVSQNPRHKITKRGQNVTFRCDPISEHNRLYWYRQTLGQGPEFLTYFQNEAQLEKSRLLSDRFSAERPKGSFSTLEIQRTEQGDSAMYLCASSLGQGAAWVERLFFGSGTQLSVL.

CDR3 region: CASSIGQIPNEKLFF. The CDR3 bases are TGTGCCAGTAGTATCGGACAGATACCTAATGAAAAACTGTTTTTT. V and J are TRBV19 and TRBJ1-4; the D gene is possibly TRBD1 (6 bases). The CDR3 has 15 amino acids. Germline CDR1 and CDR2: LNHDA and SQIVND (reference sequence). Trimming stripped 3 bases from V and 3 bases from J, with 11 bases between.

The chain combines TRBV4-1 with TRBJ1-2; TRBD1 agrees at 9 bases. The V gene end was trimmed by 1 base and the J gene end by 3 bases; junction bases not matched to a gene: 9. Germline CDR1 reads MGHRA; CDR2 reads YSYEKL. This CDR3 region has 17 residues. For the CDR3, the DNA is TGCGCCAGCAGCCAAGCCCCTATAGGACAGGGGTACTATGGCTACACCTTC. Residues: CASSQAPIGQGYYGYTF.

The rearrangement links TRBV7-8 to TRBJ1-2; possibly TRBD1 for D (6 bases). V was cut by 3 bases and J by 7 bases, with 18 bases left in between. This CDR3 is built from 15 residues. Per germline, CDR1 SGHVS and CDR2 FQNEAQ. CDR3 coding DNA: TGTGCCAGCAGCTTGGGAGATGGCAGGGGCGGTGGCTACACCTTC. Its translation: CASSLGDGRGGGYTF.

There are a few counts of this clone. The chain recombines TRBV7-3 with TRBJ2-2; 8 bases match TRBD2. This CDR3 region has 18 residues. V dropped 0 bases and J dropped 3; count of bases not matched to a gene: 9. CDR1 and CDR2 from the germline V gene are SGHTA and FQGTGA. CDR3 amino acids: CASSLTARGAMHTGELFF. CDR3 bases: TGTGCCAGCAGCTTAACTGCGCGGGGGGCTATGCACACCGGGGAGCTGTTTTTT. Combining the CDR3 with reference TRBV7-3 and TRBJ2-2 gives the whole variable domain GAGVSQTPSNKVTEKGKYVELRCDPISGHTALYWYRQSLGQGPEFLIYFQGTGAADDSGLPNDRFFAVRPEGSVSTLKIQRTERGDSAVYLCASSLTARGAMHTGELFFGEGSRLTVL.

J is TRBJ2-7 and V is TRBV9, with TRBD2 as a possible D gene (5 bases). V lost 4 bases and J 2 bases, leaving 13 bases between the germline ends. The CDR3 spans 14 residues. CDR1 is SGDLS, CDR2 YYNGEE, per germline. This chain's CDR3 is CASSPRDGAYEQYF. CDR3 nucleotides: TGTGCCAGCAGCCCCAGAGACGGGGCCTACGAGCAGTACTTC.

The chain couples TRBV7-9 to TRBJ1-1; D ambiguous. Germline V CDR1 and CDR2: SEHNR, FQNEAQ (reference sequence). V was shortened by 5 bases and J by 4 bases, with 14 bases between the two germline ends. The CDR3 has 14 amino acids. For the CDR3, the DNA is TGTGCCAGCAGCCTACTCGCGGGCGGCACTGAAGCTTTCTTT. It codes for CASSLLAGGTEAFF. Using reference TRBV7-9 and TRBJ1-1 for the parts outside the CDR3, the full variable domain is DTGVSQNPRHKITKRGQNVTFRCDPISEHNRLYWYRQTLGQGPEFLTYFQNEAQLEKSRLLSDRFSAERPKGSFSTLEIQRTEQGDSAMYLCASSLLAGGTEAFFGQGTRLTVV.

This sequence joins TRBV27 and TRBJ2-3; 9 nucleotides line up with TRBD2. J was trimmed by 0 bases and V by 5 bases; bases with no gene match: 18. Germline-derived CDR1 and CDR2 are MNHEY and SMNVEV (reference sequence). This CDR3 has 20 residues. The CDR3 loop is CASSVNPGFGLAPSTDTQYF. In DNA, the CDR3 is TGTGCCAGCAGTGTAAACCCCGGCTTTGGACTAGCGCCCAGCACAGATACGCAGTATTTT.

This rearrangement joins TRBV18 to TRBJ2-6, with TRBD1 matching over 7 bases. This CDR3 region has 18 residues. Germline trimming cut 4 bases from V and 3 bases from J; bases unmatched to any gene: 12. From germline, CDR1 is KGHSH and CDR2 LQKENI. In DNA, the CDR3 is TGTGCCAGCTCACAAGGGAACAGGGGCCAGGGTGGGGCCAACGTCCTGACTTTC. Encoded protein: CASSQGNRGQGGANVLTF.

The rearrangement joins TRBV15 to TRBJ2-5; D possibly corresponds to TRBD1 (6 bases). V dropped 0 bases and J dropped 3 bases, with 11 bases sitting between them. The CDR3 runs to 15 residues. CDR1 LNHNV and CDR2 YYDKDF come from the germline V gene (reference sequence). The DNA for the CDR3 is TGTGCCACCAGCAGAGACGGGACACGGGAAGAGACCCAGTACTTC. Protein product: CATSRDGTREETQYF.

On this clone: Distinct nucleotide sequences in the sample also encode this CDR3. The chain combines TRBV27 with TRBJ1-2, with a weak D call TRBD1 (5 bases). CDR1 and CDR2 (germline): MNHEY, SMNVEV (reference sequence). V dropped 3 bases and J dropped 5 bases, with 10 bases sitting between them. The CDR3 length is 13 residues. The DNA for the CDR3 is TGTGCCAGCAGTTTGGGCAGGGCTTATGGCTACACCTTC. This translates into CASSLGRAYGYTF.

V gene TRBV27 combines with J gene TRBJ1-1; D unresolved. Trimming took 4 bases from V and 0 from J, leaving 6 bases between them. The CDR3 spans 13 residues. The germline V gene encodes CDR1 MNHEY and CDR2 SMNVEV (reference sequence). CDR3 in amino acids: CASSWAVNTEAFF. In DNA, the CDR3 is TGTGCCAGCAGTTGGGCAGTGAACACTGAAGCTTTCTTT.

In this sample, this clone turned up a few times. CDR3 sequence reads: CASRITGCGAFF. The CDR3 DNA sequence: TGTGCCAGCAGAATTACAGGGTGCGGAGCTTTCTTT. This chain uses TRBV6-5 with TRBJ1-1; maybe TRBD1 (6 bases). The germline gives CDR1 MNHEY, CDR2 SVGAGI. Trimming left V 6 bases short and J 10 bases short, with 15 bases between. The CDR3 extends over 12 amino acids.

The rearrangement links TRBV5-4 to TRBJ1-3, with 8 bases identical to TRBD1. J gave up 0 bases and V 5 bases, and 4 bases lay outside the gene matches. This CDR3 spans 15 amino acids. Germline V gene lookup returns CDR1 SGHNT and CDR2 YYREEE (reference sequence). CDR3 region: CASSYRGSSGNTIYF. CDR3 in DNA: TGTGCCAGCAGTTACAGGGGGAGCTCTGGAAACACCATATATTTT.

Here the CDR3 DNA reads TGTGCCGGGGCCCTGGGGGGAGATCAGCCCCAGCATTTT. Its protein product is CAGALGGDQPQHF. The V and J genes are TRBV19 and TRBJ1-5; TRBD1 is a possible D gene (5 bases). Per germline, CDR1 LNHDA and CDR2 SQIVND (reference sequence). The CDR3 is 13 residues long. Trimming removed 11 bases from V and 5 bases from J, with 16 bases in between.

This chain uses TRBV29-1 with TRBJ1-1; D is ambiguous. Germline loops: CDR1 SQVTM, CDR2 ANQGSEA. Trimming cost V 3 bases and J 1 base, with 9 bases left between them. CDR3 length: 13 residues. In DNA form, the CDR3 reads TGCAGCGTTGAGTTTTGGCCGAACACTGAAGCTTTCTTT. Protein sequence: CSVEFWPNTEAFF.